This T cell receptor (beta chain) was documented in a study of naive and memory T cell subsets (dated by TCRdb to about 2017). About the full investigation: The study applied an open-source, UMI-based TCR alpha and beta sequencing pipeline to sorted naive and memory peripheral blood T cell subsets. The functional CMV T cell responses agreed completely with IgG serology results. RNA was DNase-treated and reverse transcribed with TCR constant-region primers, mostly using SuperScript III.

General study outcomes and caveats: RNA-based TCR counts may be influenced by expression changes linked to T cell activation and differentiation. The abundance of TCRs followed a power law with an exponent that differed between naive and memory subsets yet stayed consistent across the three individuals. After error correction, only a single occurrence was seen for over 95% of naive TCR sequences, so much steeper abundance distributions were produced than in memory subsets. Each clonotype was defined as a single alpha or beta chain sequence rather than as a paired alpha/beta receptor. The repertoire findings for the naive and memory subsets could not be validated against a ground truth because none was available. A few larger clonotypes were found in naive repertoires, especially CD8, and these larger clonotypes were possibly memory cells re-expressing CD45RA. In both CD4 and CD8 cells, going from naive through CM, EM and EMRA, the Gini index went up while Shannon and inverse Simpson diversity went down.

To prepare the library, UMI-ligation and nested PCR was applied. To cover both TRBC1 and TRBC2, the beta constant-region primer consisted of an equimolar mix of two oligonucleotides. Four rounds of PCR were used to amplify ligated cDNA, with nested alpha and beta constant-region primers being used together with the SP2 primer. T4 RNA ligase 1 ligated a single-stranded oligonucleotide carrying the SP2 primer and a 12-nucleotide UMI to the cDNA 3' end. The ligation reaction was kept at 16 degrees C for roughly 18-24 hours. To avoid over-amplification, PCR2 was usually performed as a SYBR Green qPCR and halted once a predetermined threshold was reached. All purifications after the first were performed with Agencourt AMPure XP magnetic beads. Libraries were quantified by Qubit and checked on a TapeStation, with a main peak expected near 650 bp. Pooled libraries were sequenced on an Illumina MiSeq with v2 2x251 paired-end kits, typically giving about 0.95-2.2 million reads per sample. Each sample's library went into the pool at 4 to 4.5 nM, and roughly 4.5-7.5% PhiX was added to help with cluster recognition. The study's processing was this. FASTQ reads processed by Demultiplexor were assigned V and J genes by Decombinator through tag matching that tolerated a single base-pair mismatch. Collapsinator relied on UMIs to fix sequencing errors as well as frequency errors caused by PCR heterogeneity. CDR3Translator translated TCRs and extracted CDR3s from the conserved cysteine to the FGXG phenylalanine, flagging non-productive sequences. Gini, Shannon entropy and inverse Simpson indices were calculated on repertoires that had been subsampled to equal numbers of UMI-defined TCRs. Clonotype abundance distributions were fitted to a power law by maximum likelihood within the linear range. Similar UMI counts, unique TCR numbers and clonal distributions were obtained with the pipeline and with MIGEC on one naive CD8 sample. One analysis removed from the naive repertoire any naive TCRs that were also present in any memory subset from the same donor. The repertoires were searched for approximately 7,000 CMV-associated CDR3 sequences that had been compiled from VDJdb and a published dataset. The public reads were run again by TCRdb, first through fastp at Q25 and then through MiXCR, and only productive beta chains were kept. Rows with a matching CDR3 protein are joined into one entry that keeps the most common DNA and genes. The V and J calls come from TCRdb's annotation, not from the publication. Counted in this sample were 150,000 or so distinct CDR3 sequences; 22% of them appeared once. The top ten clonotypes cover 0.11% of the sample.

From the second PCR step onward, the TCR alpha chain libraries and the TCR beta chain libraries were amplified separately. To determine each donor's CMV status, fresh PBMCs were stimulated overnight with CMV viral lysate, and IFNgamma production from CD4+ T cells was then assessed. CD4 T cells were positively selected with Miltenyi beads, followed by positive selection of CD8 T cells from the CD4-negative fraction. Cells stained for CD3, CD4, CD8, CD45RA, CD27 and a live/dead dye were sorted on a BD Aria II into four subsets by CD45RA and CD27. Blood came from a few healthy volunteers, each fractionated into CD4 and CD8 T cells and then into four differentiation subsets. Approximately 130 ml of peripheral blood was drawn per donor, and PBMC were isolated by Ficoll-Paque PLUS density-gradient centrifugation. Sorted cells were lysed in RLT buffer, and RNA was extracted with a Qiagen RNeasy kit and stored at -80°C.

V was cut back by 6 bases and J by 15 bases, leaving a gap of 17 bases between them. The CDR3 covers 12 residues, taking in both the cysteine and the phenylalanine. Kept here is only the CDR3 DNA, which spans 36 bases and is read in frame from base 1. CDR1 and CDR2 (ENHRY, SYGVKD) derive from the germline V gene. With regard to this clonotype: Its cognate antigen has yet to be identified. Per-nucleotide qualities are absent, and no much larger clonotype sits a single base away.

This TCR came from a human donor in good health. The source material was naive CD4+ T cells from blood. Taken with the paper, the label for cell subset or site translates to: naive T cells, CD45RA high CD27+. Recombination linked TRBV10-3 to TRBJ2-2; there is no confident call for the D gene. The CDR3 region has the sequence CAISDEPRVVFF. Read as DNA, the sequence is TGTGCCATCAGCGACGAGCCGCGCGTGGTGTTTTTT.